These T cell receptor beta chains were read from a single sample in a study of blood T cell repertoires in COVID-19. The data were produced by immunoSEQ multiplex PCR, yet TCRdb's version contains in-frame clones alone and is incomplete. The repertoire holds over 75,000 clones, with around 80% as singletons. The sequencing input was peripheral blood. Every receptor here comes from an elderly woman with acute or convalescent COVID-19. CDR3s include the opening cysteine and the closing phenylalanine or tryptophan. D genes are given only for firm matches. Size tells how often a clone was seen (once, few, many) or the class of an expanded clone, and some rows leave it out.

v_call	d_call	clone_size	j_call	cdr3_aa	cdr3_nt
TRBV3-1/TRBV3-2	-	-	TRBJ1-2	CASSHWRGGEGYTF	TGTGCCAGCAGCCATTGGCGGGGTGGGGAGGGCTACACCTTC
TRBV5-6	TRBD1	-	TRBJ1-1	CASSLRGQGTEAFF	TGTGCCAGCAGCTTGAGGGGACAGGGAACTGAAGCTTTCTTT
TRBV5-1	-	few	TRBJ2-5	CASSLTGAIETQYF	TGCGCCAGCAGCTTGACGGGAGCGATAGAGACCCAGTACTTC
TRBV11-2	-	-	TRBJ2-3	CASSLGGGPISDTQYF	TGTGCCAGCAGCTTAGGGGGCGGACCCATCTCGGATACGCAGTATTTT
TRBV5-4	TRBD2	-	TRBJ2-5	CASSLRTSGRAGETQYF	TGTGCCAGCAGCCTCCGGACTAGCGGGAGGGCGGGGGAGACCCAGTACTTC
TRBV19	-	-	TRBJ1-1	CASSSRGRLNTEAFF	TGTGCCAGTAGTAGCCGCGGCAGATTGAACACTGAAGCTTTCTTT
TRBV5-6	TRBD1	-	TRBJ2-7	CASSFFATGPTYEQYF	TGTGCCAGCAGCTTCTTCGCGACAGGGCCCACCTACGAGCAGTACTTC
TRBV18	TRBD1	once	TRBJ1-4	CASSDQGQPNEKLFF	TGTGCCAGCTCCGACCAGGGACAGCCTAATGAAAAACTGTTTTTT
TRBV2	TRBD1	-	TRBJ2-5	CASRPTGGQETQYF	TGTGCCAGCAGGCCTACAGGGGGGCAAGAGACCCAGTACTTC
TRBV5-1	TRBD2	-	TRBJ2-1	CASSPGLAGVAEQFF	TGCGCCAGCAGCCCTGGGCTAGCGGGGGTGGCTGAGCAGTTCTTC
TRBV19	-	-	TRBJ2-7	CASSREVARGYEQYF	TGTGCCAGTAGTAGAGAGGTAGCGAGAGGCTACGAGCAGTACTTC
TRBV9	TRBD2	-	TRBJ2-3	CASVKTSGSTDTQYF	TGTGCCAGCGTCAAGACTAGCGGGAGCACAGATACGCAGTATTTT
TRBV3-1/TRBV3-2	-	-	TRBJ2-6	CASSPGGGANVLTF	TGTGCCAGCAGCCCCGGGGGAGGGGCCAACGTCCTGACTTTC
TRBV11-1	TRBD1	once	TRBJ2-1	CASSSGQGGQYNEQFF	TGTGCCAGCAGCTCGGGACAGGGGGGACAATACAATGAGCAGTTCTTC
TRBV2	TRBD1	-	TRBJ1-1	CASEVLPGTGGLNTEAFF	TGTGCCAGCGAAGTCCTTCCCGGGACAGGGGGCCTGAACACTGAAGCTTTCTTT
TRBV5-4	TRBD1	-	TRBJ1-4	CASTRQGNEKLFF	TGTGCCAGCACCCGACAGGGGAATGAAAAACTGTTTTTT
TRBV19	-	-	TRBJ2-1	CASRRANNEQFF	TGTGCCAGTCGCAGGGCCAACAATGAGCAGTTCTTC
TRBV5-1	TRBD2	-	TRBJ2-2	CASSLAAGGNTGELFF	TGCGCCAGCAGCTTGGCAGCGGGGGGAAACACCGGGGAGCTGTTTTTT
TRBV24-1	TRBD2	-	TRBJ2-5	CATTGGLAGEETQYF	TGTGCCACCACCGGGGGACTAGCGGGAGAAGAGACCCAGTACTTC
TRBV5-1	TRBD2	-	TRBJ2-7	CASSLGGGRLSGEQYF	TGCGCCAGCAGCTTGGGCGGGGGGCGCCTCTCAGGCGAGCAGTACTTC
TRBV6-5	-	-	TRBJ1-1	CASSYSSQGMNTEAFF	TGTGCCAGCAGTTACTCGAGTCAGGGAATGAACACTGAAGCTTTCTTT
TRBV7-2	-	-	TRBJ2-2	CASSLGATGGELFF	TGTGCCAGCAGCTTAGGGGCGACAGGCGGGGAGCTGTTTTTT
TRBV9	-	-	TRBJ2-3	CASSVAGLPTQYF	TGTGCCAGCAGCGTAGCTGGACTGCCTACGCAGTATTTT
TRBV7-8	TRBD2	-	TRBJ2-1	CASSLVREGVGYEQFF	TGTGCCAGCAGCTTAGTCCGGGAGGGGGTTGGCTATGAGCAGTTCTTC
TRBV28	TRBD2	-	TRBJ2-7	CASTPAVGGVGYEQYF	TGTGCCAGCACTCCCGCGGTTGGGGGGGTCGGCTACGAGCAGTACTTC
TRBV9	-	-	TRBJ2-7	CASSADWAREQYF	TGTGCCAGCAGCGCGGACTGGGCCAGGGAGCAGTACTTC
TRBV2	-	-	TRBJ1-2	CASSVDNNYGYTF	TGTGCCAGCAGTGTAGACAATAACTATGGCTACACCTTC
TRBV28	TRBD2	-	TRBJ2-7	CASSLSGGGYEQYF	TGTGCCAGCAGTTTATCGGGGGGAGGGTACGAGCAGTACTTC
TRBV7-9	TRBD1	-	TRBJ1-1	CASSRRDRGKGMSTEAFF	TGTGCCAGCAGCCGCCGGGACAGGGGGAAGGGGATGAGCACTGAAGCTTTCTTT
TRBV7-2	-	-	TRBJ2-6	CASSLVAGFGANVLTF	TGTGCCAGCAGCTTAGTGGCAGGTTTTGGGGCCAACGTCCTGACTTTC
TRBV3-1/TRBV3-2	TRBD2	few	TRBJ2-7	CASSHGTSGSYEQYF	TGTGCCAGCAGCCATGGGACTAGCGGCTCCTACGAGCAGTACTTC
TRBV5-4	TRBD1	once	TRBJ2-4	CASSLAGTGSLSNIQYF	TGTGCCAGCAGCTTGGCCGGGACAGGGTCCCTCAGTAACATTCAGTACTTC
TRBV25-1	-	-	TRBJ1-6	CASSDPDFHSPLHF	TGTGCCAGCAGTGACCCTGACTTTCATTCACCCCTCCACTTT
TRBV28	-	-	TRBJ2-3	CASRASTDTQYF	TGTGCCAGCAGGGCCAGCACAGATACGCAGTATTTT
TRBV6-1	TRBD1	-	TRBJ2-2	CASSEQPQTGLRELFF	TGTGCCAGCAGTGAACAGCCCCAGACAGGGCTCAGGGAGCTGTTTTTT
TRBV2	TRBD1	once	TRBJ1-1	CASRADRANTEAFF	TGTGCCAGCAGAGCGGACAGGGCGAACACTGAAGCTTTCTTT
TRBV6-6	TRBD1	-	TRBJ1-4	CASSGTGISTNEKLFF	TGTGCCAGCAGTGGGACAGGGATAAGCACTAATGAAAAACTGTTTTTT
TRBV5-5	-	-	TRBJ2-3	CASTTWGTSTDTQYF	TGTGCCAGCACCACCTGGGGGACTAGCACAGATACGCAGTATTTT
TRBV24-1	TRBD1	few	TRBJ1-5	CATSAGQGLQPQHF	TGTGCCACCAGTGCGGGACAGGGCCTACAGCCCCAGCATTTT
TRBV7-9	-	-	TRBJ2-3	CASSPLAGRSTDTQYF	TGTGCCAGCAGCCCTCTGGCGGGGCGGAGCACAGATACGCAGTATTTT
TRBV28	TRBD1	-	TRBJ1-5	CAARRQGDNQPQHF	TGTGCCGCCCGCCGACAGGGGGACAATCAGCCCCAGCATTTT
TRBV6-5	TRBD1	few	TRBJ2-7	CASVQGAPYEQYF	TGTGCCAGCGTACAGGGGGCCCCCTACGAGCAGTACTTC
TRBV7-9	-	-	TRBJ1-1	CASSLEQGNTEAFF	TGTGCCAGCAGCTTAGAACAGGGAAACACTGAAGCTTTCTTT
TRBV10-3	TRBD1	once	TRBJ1-1	CAISEGQGAEAFF	TGTGCCATCAGTGAGGGACAGGGCGCTGAAGCTTTCTTT
TRBV29-1	-	few	TRBJ1-1	CSATDTMVSEAFF	TGCAGCGCCACAGATACGATGGTCTCTGAAGCTTTCTTT
TRBV5-4	-	-	TRBJ2-3	CASSSMRGGGTDTQYF	TGTGCCAGCAGCTCGATGAGGGGCGGGGGCACAGATACGCAGTATTTT
TRBV3-1/TRBV3-2	-	-	TRBJ2-1	CASSQVQVGDNEQFF	TGTGCCAGCAGCCAAGTGCAGGTCGGGGACAATGAGCAGTTCTTC
TRBV9	-	-	TRBJ1-3	CASSAMGGGFGRNTIYF	TGTGCCAGCAGCGCGATGGGAGGGGGTTTCGGCCGAAACACCATATATTTT
TRBV12-3/TRBV12-4	TRBD2	-	TRBJ2-5	CASSPAGVETQYF	TGTGCCAGCAGTCCAGCGGGGGTAGAGACCCAGTACTTC
TRBV19	TRBD1	-	TRBJ1-2	CASSIATGGGYTF	TGTGCCAGTAGTATCGCGACAGGGGGTGGCTACACCTTC
TRBV12-3/TRBV12-4	-	once	TRBJ1-3	CASTPGVNTIYF	TGTGCCAGCACCCCCGGGGTAAACACCATATATTTT
TRBV20-1	-	-	TRBJ1-1	CSASSRGTNTEAFF	TGCAGTGCTAGTAGTCGAGGCACGAACACTGAAGCTTTCTTT
TRBV5-1	TRBD1	-	TRBJ1-2	CASSLGTGGPNYGYTF	TGCGCCAGCAGCTTGGGGACAGGGGGACCGAACTATGGCTACACCTTC